Described below is a single T cell receptor beta chain sequence and its context. The antigen it recognizes is unknown. Per-base qualities were not stored, and no clone one base away is much larger. The data belong to a study of T cell repertoires in cytomegalovirus infection (dated by TCRdb to about 2019). About the investigation overall: The HLA type of each donor mattered for the analysis, because public TCR beta signatures pointed to carriage of CMV infection along with the matching HLA type. General findings and caveats noted by the study authors: In both this cohort and an independent roughly 350-donor cohort, the cumulative frequency of public TCR beta family members distinguished carriers of CMV infection plus the relevant HLA type. The ex vivo response was dominated by HLA-C-restricted CMV-specific TCR beta clonotypes, which also provided the single most frequent clonotype in two of eight donors.

Instrument on record: Illumina HiSeq 1500. The public reads were reprocessed in TCRdb via fastp at Q25 and MiXCR, keeping in-frame beta chains. Identical CDR3 proteins give one entry, which carries the most common genes and DNA. The sample table lists roughly 230,000 distinct CDR3 sequences, roughly 22% of them with a count of one. Of the sample, around a sixth falls within the top ten clones. From a lookup of the germline V gene, CDR1 and CDR2 are SGHVS and FQNEAQ. The CDR3, cysteine through phenylalanine, is 15 amino acids long. The DNA shown is the 45-base CDR3, in frame from base 1. V is clipped by 2 bases and J by 5 bases, and the sequence between their germline boundaries is 15 bases long.

This receptor was identified in a human donor in good health (CMV status not recorded). Some clones in this sample may be carry-over from other donors' samples. The sample was CD8+ T cells from PBMCs. Recombination connected TRBV7-8 to TRBJ1-1, with no reliable assignment of the D segment. The DNA sequence is TGTGCCAGCAGCTTACCACCCATAGGAGGGACTGAAGCTTTCTTT. Translated, it gives CASSLPPIGGTEAFF.